This TCR beta chain emerged from a study of blood T cell repertoires in COVID-19. From germline, CDR1 is PRHDT and CDR2 FYEKMQ (reference sequence). The CDR3 totals 14 residues. V was trimmed by 3 bases and J by 4 bases, leaving 10 bases between them. Repertoires were generated with immunoSEQ multiplex PCR, while TCRdb's copy carries only in-frame clones and drops some. The sample lists tens of thousands of clones, 85% to 90% occurring once. The material sequenced was peripheral blood. The receptor comes from a man aged 70-80 years with acute or convalescent COVID-19. The rearrangement uses TRBV13 and TRBJ1-3; D not resolved. CDR3 protein: CASSLTAQGNTIYF. The CDR3 DNA follows: TGTGCCAGCAGCTTGACGGCACAGGGAAACACCATATATTTT.